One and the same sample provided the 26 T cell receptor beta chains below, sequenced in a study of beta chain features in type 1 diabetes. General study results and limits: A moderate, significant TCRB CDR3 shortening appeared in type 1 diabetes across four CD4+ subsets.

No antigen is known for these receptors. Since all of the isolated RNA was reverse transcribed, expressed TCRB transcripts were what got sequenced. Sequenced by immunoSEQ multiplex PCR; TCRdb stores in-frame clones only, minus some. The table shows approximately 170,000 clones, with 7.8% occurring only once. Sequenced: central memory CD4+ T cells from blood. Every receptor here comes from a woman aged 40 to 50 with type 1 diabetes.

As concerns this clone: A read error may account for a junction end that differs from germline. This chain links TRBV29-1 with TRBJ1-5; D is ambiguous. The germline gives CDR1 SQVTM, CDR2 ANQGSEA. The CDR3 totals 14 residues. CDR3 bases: TGCAGCGTTCAAGAGGGCCTTAGCAATCAGCCCCAGCATTTT. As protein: CSVQEGLSNQPQHF.

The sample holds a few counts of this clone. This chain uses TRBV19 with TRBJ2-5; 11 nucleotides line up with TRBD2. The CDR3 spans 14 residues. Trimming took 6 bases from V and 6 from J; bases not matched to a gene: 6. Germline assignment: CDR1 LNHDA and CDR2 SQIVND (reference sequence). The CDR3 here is CASRDSGRAKTQYF. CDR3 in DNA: TGTGCCAGTAGGGATAGCGGGAGGGCCAAGACCCAGTACTTC.

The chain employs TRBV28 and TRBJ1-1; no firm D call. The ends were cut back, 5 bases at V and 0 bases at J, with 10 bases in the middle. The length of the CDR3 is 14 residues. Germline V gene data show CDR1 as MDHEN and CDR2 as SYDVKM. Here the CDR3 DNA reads TGTGCCAGCAGTGCCGTAGTCATGAACACTGAAGCTTTCTTT. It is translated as CASSAVVMNTEAFF.

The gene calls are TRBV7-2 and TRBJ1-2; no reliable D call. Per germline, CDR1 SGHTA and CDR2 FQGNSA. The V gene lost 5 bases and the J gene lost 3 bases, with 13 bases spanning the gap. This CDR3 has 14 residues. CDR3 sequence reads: CASSVHGDDYGYTF. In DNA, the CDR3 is TGTGCCAGCAGCGTACATGGAGACGACTATGGCTACACCTTC. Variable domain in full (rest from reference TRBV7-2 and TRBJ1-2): GAGVSQSPSNKVTEKGKDVELRCDPISGHTALYWYRQSLGQGLEFLIYFQGNSAPDKSGLPSDRFSAERTGGSVSTLTIQRTQQEDSAVYLCASSVHGDDYGYTFGSGTRLTVV.

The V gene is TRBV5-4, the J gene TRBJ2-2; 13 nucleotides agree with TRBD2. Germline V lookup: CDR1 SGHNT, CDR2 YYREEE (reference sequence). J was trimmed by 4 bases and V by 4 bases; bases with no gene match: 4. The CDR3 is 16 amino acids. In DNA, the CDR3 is TGTGCCAGCAGCCGGACTAGCGGGAGAGGCACCGGGGAGCTGTTTTTT. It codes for CASSRTSGRGTGELFF.

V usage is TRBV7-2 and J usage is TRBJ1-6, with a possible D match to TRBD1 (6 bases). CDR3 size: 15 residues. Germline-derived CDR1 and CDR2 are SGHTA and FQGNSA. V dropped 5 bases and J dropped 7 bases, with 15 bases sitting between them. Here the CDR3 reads CASSVIQGSNSPLHF. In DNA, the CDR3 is TGTGCCAGCAGCGTAATACAGGGCTCGAATTCACCCCTCCACTTT.

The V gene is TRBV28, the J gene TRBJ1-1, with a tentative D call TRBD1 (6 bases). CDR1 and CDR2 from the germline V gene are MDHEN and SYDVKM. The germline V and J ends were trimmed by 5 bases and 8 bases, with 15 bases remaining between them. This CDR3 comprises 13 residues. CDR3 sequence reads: CASSVQGRGEAFF. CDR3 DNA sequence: TGTGCCAGCAGTGTACAGGGAAGGGGAGAAGCTTTCTTT.

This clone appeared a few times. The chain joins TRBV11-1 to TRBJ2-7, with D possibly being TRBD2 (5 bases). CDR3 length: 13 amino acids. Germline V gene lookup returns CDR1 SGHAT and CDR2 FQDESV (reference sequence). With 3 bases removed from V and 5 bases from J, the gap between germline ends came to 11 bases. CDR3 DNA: TGTGCCAGCAGCTTCACCGGGGTTAACGAGCAGTACTTC. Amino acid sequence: CASSFTGVNEQYF.

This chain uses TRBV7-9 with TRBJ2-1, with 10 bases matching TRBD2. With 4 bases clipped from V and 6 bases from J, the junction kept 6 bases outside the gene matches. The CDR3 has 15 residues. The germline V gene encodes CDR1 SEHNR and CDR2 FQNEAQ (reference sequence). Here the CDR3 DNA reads TGTGCCAGCAGCTACGGGACTAGCGACCCCAATGAGCAGTTCTTC. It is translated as CASSYGTSDPNEQFF.

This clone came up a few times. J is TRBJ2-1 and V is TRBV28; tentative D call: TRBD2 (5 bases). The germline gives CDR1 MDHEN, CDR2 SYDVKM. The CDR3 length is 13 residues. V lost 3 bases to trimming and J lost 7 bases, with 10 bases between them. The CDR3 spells CASSLPSQNEQFF. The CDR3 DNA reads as TGTGCCAGCAGTTTGCCTAGCCAGAATGAGCAGTTCTTC.

CDR3 sequence reads: CASNPRLATSTDTQYF. The CDR3 bases are TGTGCCAGCAACCCCCGACTAGCGACTAGCACAGATACGCAGTATTTT. The rearrangement joins TRBV9 to TRBJ2-3; 8 positions match TRBD2. The CDR3 covers 16 residues. CDR1 is SGDLS and CDR2 is YYNGEE in the germline V gene. Unmatched junction bases numbered 9, after V lost 6 bases and J lost 0 bases.

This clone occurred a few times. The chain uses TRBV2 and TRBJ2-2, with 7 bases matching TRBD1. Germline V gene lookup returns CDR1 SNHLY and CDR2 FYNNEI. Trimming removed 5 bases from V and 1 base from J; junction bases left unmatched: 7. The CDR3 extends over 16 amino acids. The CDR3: CASSRDRARNTGELFF. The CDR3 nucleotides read TGTGCCAGCAGTCGTGACAGGGCCCGGAACACCGGGGAGCTGTTTTTT.

Written as DNA, the CDR3 is TGTGCCAGCAGCCGGGACTCTGGAAACACCATATATTTT. Its protein is CASSRDSGNTIYF. This rearrangement joins TRBV5-6 to TRBJ1-3; D uncertain. The CDR3 extends over 13 amino acids. Looked up from germline, CDR1 is SGHDT and CDR2 is YYEEEE. Trimming took 4 bases from V and 0 from J, leaving 5 bases between them.

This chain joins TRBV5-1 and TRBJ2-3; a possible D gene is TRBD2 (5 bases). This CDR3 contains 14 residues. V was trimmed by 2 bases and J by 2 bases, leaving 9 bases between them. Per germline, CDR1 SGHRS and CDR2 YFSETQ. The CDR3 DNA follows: TGCGCCAGCAGCTTCGGGATGACCACAGATACGCAGTATTTT. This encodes CASSFGMTTDTQYF.

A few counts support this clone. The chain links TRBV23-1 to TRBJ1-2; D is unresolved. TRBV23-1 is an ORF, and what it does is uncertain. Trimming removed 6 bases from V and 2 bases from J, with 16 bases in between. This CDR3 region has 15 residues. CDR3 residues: CASSQDPQANYGYTF. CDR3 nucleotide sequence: TGCGCCAGCAGCCAAGATCCCCAGGCGAACTATGGCTACACCTTC.

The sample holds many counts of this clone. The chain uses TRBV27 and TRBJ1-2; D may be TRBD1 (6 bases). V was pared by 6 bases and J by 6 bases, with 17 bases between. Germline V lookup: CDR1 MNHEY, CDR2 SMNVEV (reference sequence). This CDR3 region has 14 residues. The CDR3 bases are TGTGCCAGCAGCCAACAAGGGGGGGGTAATGGCTACACCTTC. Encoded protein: CASSQQGGGNGYTF.

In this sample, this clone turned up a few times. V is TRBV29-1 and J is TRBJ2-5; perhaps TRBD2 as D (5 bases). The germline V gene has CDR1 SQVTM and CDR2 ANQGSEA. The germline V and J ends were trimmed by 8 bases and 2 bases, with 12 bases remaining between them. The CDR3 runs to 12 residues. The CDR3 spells CSLGGSQETQYF. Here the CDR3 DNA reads TGCAGCCTTGGAGGTAGTCAAGAGACCCAGTACTTC.

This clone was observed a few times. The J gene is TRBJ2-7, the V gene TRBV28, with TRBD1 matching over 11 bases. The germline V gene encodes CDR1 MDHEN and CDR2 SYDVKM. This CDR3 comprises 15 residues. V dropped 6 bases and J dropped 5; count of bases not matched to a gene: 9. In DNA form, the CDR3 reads TGTGCCAGCAGCGATCCCGGGACAGGGGGTCACGAGCAGTACTTC. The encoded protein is CASSDPGTGGHEQYF. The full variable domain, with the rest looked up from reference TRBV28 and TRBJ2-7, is DVKVTQSSRYLVKRTGEKVFLECVQDMDHENMFWYRQDPGLGLRLIYFSYDVKMKEKGDIPEGYSVSREKKERFSLILESASTNQTSMYLCASSDPGTGGHEQYFGPGTRLTVT.

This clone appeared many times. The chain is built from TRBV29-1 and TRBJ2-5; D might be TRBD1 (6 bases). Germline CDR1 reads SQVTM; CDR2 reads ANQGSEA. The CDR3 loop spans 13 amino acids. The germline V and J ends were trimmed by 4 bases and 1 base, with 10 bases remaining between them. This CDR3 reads CSVGGQFQETQYF. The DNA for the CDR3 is TGCAGCGTTGGCGGACAGTTCCAAGAGACCCAGTACTTC.

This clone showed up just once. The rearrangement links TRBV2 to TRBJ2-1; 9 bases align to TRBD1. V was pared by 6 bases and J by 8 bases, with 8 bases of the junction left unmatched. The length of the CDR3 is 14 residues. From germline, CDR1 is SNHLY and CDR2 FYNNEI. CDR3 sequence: CASRRQGEGDEQFF. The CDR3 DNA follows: TGTGCCAGCAGAAGACAGGGGGAGGGGGATGAGCAGTTCTTC. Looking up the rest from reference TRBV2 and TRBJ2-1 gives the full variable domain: EPEVTQTPSHQVTQMGQEVILRCVPISNHLYFYWYRQILGQKVEFLVSFYNNEISEKSEIFDDQFSVERPDGSNFTLKIRSTKLEDSAMYFCASRRQGEGDEQFFGPGTRLTVL.

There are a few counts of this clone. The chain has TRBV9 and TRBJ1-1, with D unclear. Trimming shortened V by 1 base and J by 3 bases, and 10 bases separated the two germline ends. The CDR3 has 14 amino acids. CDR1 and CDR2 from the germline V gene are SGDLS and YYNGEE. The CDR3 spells CASSVYPSDTEAFF. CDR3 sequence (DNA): TGTGCCAGCAGCGTATACCCTTCGGACACTGAAGCTTTCTTT. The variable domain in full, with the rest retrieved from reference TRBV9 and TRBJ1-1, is DSGVTQTPKHLITATGQRVTLRCSPRSGDLSVYWYQQSLDQGLQFLIQYYNGEERAKGNILERFSAQQFPDLHSELNLSSLELGDSALYFCASSVYPSDTEAFFGQGTRLTVV.

This CDR3 reads CASIPRAGGTQETQYF. In nucleotides, the CDR3 is TGTGCCAGCATCCCGAGGGCAGGGGGGACCCAAGAGACCCAGTACTTC. The genes are TRBV28 and TRBJ2-5; D is possibly TRBD1 (7 bases). CDR3 length: 16 amino acids. Trimming stripped 7 bases from V and 1 base from J, with 19 bases between. Per germline, CDR1 MDHEN and CDR2 SYDVKM.

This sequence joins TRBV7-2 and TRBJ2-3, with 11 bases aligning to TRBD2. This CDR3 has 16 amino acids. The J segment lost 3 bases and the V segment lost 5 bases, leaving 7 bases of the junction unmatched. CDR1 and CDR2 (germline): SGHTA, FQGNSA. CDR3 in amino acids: CASSPVLAGGTDTQYF. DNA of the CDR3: TGTGCCAGCAGCCCAGTTCTAGCGGGGGGAACAGATACGCAGTATTTT.

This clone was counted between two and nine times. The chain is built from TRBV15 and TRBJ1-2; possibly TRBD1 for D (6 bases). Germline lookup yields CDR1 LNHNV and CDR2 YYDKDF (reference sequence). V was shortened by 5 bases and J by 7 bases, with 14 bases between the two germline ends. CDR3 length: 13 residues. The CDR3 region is CATSSRDIGGYTF. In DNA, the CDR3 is TGTGCCACCAGCTCCCGGGACATTGGTGGCTACACCTTC.

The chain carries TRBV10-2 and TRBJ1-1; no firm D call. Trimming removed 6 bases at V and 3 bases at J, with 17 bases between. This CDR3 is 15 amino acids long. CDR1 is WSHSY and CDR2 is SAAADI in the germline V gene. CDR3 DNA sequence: TGCGCCAGCAGGAGGGATCCCCGAATTGACACTGAAGCTTTCTTT. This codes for CASRRDPRIDTEAFF.

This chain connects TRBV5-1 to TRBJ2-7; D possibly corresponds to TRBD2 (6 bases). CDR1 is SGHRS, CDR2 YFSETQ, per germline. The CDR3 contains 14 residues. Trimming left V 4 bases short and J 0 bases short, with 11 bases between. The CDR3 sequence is CASSTGGGSYEQYF. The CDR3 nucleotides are TGCGCCAGCAGCACCGGGGGAGGCTCCTACGAGCAGTACTTC.